This passage covers 16 T cell receptor beta chains from one sample sequenced in a study of blood T cell repertoires in COVID-19. TCRdb keeps only in-frame clones here, not all; method: immunoSEQ multiplex PCR. The table lists roughly 300,000 clones, less than 85% of them singletons. The sequenced sample consisted of peripheral blood. These receptor sequences come from a human donor with COVID-19, enrolled during active disease. The donor label of this sample is uncertain.

CDR3 DNA: TGTGCCAGCAGTTCCCTGGGCCGGTACACTGAAGCTTTCTTT. It translates to CASSSLGRYTEAFF. The genes are TRBV28 and TRBJ1-1; no clear D gene. With 4 bases removed from V and 3 bases from J, the gap between germline ends came to 12 bases. The CDR3 loop spans 14 amino acids. CDR1 is MDHEN, CDR2 SYDVKM, per germline.

This clone was observed a single time. The chain combines TRBV11-2 with TRBJ2-3; D possibly corresponds to TRBD2 (6 bases). Germline CDR1 reads SGHAT; CDR2 reads FQNNGV. V was shortened by 7 bases and J by 1 base, with 18 bases between the two germline ends. The CDR3 is made up of 16 amino acids. For the CDR3, the DNA is TGTGCCAGCACCCAAGGTTGGAGGGAACGCACAGATACGCAGTATTTT. This codes for CASTQGWRERTDTQYF.

The V call is TRBV29-1, the J call TRBJ1-1; 8 positions agree with TRBD1. There are 13 residues in the CDR3. CDR1 and CDR2 (germline): SQVTM, ANQGSEA. V gave up 4 bases and J gave up 3 bases; unmatched junction bases: 4. The CDR3 loop reads CSVATGGDTEAFF. The CDR3 DNA follows: TGCAGCGTTGCAACAGGGGGAGACACTGAAGCTTTCTTT.

The rearrangement links TRBV6-2 or TRBV6-3 to TRBJ2-2; 9 bases are a match to TRBD2. Germline V gene lookup returns CDR1 MNHEY and CDR2 SVGEGT. The CDR3 is 14 residues long. V shed 6 bases, J shed 7 bases, and the junction held 6 bases outside the gene matches. Here the CDR3 DNA reads TGTGCCAGCAGCCGGACTAGCGAGGGCGGGGAGCTGTTTTTT. It specifies CASSRTSEGGELFF.

This chain connects TRBV30 to TRBJ2-7; 9 nucleotides line up with TRBD2. V shed 4 bases, J shed 7 bases, and the junction held 8 bases outside the gene matches. This CDR3 spans 13 amino acids. Germline CDR1 is GTSNPN and CDR2 is SVGIG (reference sequence). CDR3 loop: CAWNPSGVGEQYF. DNA of the CDR3: TGTGCCTGGAATCCTAGCGGGGTGGGGGAGCAGTACTTC.

V gene TRBV3-1 (or the pseudogene TRBV3-2) combines with J gene TRBJ2-7, with D perhaps matching TRBD1 (6 bases). There are 14 residues in the CDR3. The germline V gene has CDR1 LGHDT and CDR2 YNNKEL (reference sequence). The V end lost 4 bases, the J end lost 2 bases, and 12 bases lay between the germline ends. CDR3 coding DNA: TGTGCCAGCAGCCCTCGGGACACAGCCTACGAGCAGTACTTC. Amino acids: CASSPRDTAYEQYF.

The CDR3 nucleotides are TGTGCCAGCAGCATTCGGACAGTAACATATAATTCACCCCTCCACTTT. Amino acid sequence: CASSIRTVTYNSPLHF. The chain couples TRBV5-8 to TRBJ1-6; perhaps TRBD1 as D (6 bases). The germline V gene encodes CDR1 SGHTS and CDR2 YDEGEE. The CDR3 has 16 residues. V was pared by 4 bases and J by 4 bases, with 15 bases between.

The CDR3 bases are TGTGCCAGCAGCTTAGCTGGCCCTGTTCAGTACTTC. This sequence encodes CASSLAGPVQYF. This chain joins TRBV7-9 and TRBJ2-7; D not certain. Looked up from germline, CDR1 is SEHNR and CDR2 is FQNEAQ (reference sequence). V lost 0 bases and J lost 10, with 10 bases in between. This CDR3 is 12 amino acids long.

The CDR3 region has the DNA TGCACCAGCAGACCCCTTGAGCGGGAGAAAACCGGGGAGCTGTTTTTT. Encoded protein: CTSRPLEREKTGELFF. The chain employs TRBV1 and TRBJ2-2; the table names TRBD2, a call not compared with the DNA. TRBV1 is an annotated pseudogene. The CDR3 contains 16 residues.

On this clone: It is unclear where the CDR3 begins or ends on the DNA, so no DNA is shown, and the CDR3 is as TCRdb lists it. The chain joins TRBV28 to TRBJ2-7; TRBD1 was called by the table and not checked on the DNA. CDR1 is MDHEN, CDR2 SYDVKM, per germline. Termini included, the CDR3 measures 16 amino acids. CDR3: CASSSSGTGGTYEQYF.

This chain uses TRBV30 with TRBJ1-2, with TRBD1 matching 7 bases. Trimming at V came to 3 bases and at J to 3 bases, leaving 22 bases not matched to a gene. Germline CDR1 and CDR2: GTSNPN and SVGIG (reference sequence). The CDR3 is 19 amino acids. The CDR3 DNA reads TGTGCCTGGAGGCCCTACACCCAAATGAGAGGGGGCGCATACTATGGCTACACCTTC. Protein sequence: CAWRPYTQMRGGAYYGYTF.

This chain connects TRBV7-8 to TRBJ1-4; D not resolved. Germline CDR1 and CDR2: SGHVS and FQNEAQ. Trimming pared 3 bases from V and 10 bases from J, leaving 12 bases between. The length of the CDR3 is 13 residues. The CDR3 DNA sequence: TGTGCCAGCAGCTTCCAGGAGGGAGGAAAACTGTTTTTT. It translates to CASSFQEGGKLFF.

This chain joins TRBV7-3 and TRBJ2-1; 11 bases align to TRBD2. Germline loops: CDR1 SGHTA, CDR2 FQGTGA. The CDR3 spans 15 residues. Unmatched junction bases numbered 9, after V lost 5 bases and J lost 9 bases. The CDR3 protein is CASSGTSGSTGEQFF. The CDR3 DNA is TGTGCCAGCAGCGGCACTAGCGGGAGTACCGGTGAGCAGTTCTTC.

V and J are TRBV11-2 and TRBJ1-5; D is uncertain. Trimming cost V 0 bases and J 9 bases, with 15 bases left between them. CDR1 and CDR2 (germline): SGHAT, FQNNGV. This CDR3 has 15 residues. As DNA, the CDR3 is TGTGCCAGCAGCTTAGAGCGGTCGCCCTCGTTGCCCCAGCATTTT. Amino acids: CASSLERSPSLPQHF.

The gene calls are TRBV19 and TRBJ2-1; D possibly corresponds to TRBD2 (6 bases). Germline lookup yields CDR1 LNHDA and CDR2 SQIVND (reference sequence). The germline V and J ends were trimmed by 6 bases and 5 bases, with 14 bases remaining between them. CDR3 length: 14 residues. The CDR3 loop reads CASRLWGVHNEQFF. DNA for the CDR3: TGTGCCAGTAGATTATGGGGGGTCCACAATGAGCAGTTCTTC. Drawing the rest from reference TRBV19 and TRBJ2-1, the complete variable domain is DGGITQSPKYLFRKEGQNVTLSCEQNLNHDAMYWYRQDPGQGLRLIYYSQIVNDFQKGDIAEGYSVSREKKESFPLTVTSAQKNPTAFYLCASRLWGVHNEQFFGPGTRLTVL.

The V gene is TRBV7-8, the J gene TRBJ2-7, with 14 bases fitting TRBD2. This CDR3 has 17 residues. Germline V lookup: CDR1 SGHVS, CDR2 FQNEAQ. Trimming at V came to 5 bases and at J to 1 base, leaving 7 bases not matched to a gene. CDR3 sequence: CASSPIGLAGGSYEQYF. CDR3 coding DNA: TGTGCCAGCAGCCCAATAGGACTAGCGGGAGGTTCCTACGAGCAGTACTTC. The whole variable domain, remainder taken from reference TRBV7-8 and TRBJ2-7, is GAGVSQSPRYKVAKRGQDVALRCDPISGHVSLFWYQQALGQGPEFLTYFQNEAQLDKSGLPSDRFFAERPEGSVSTLKIQRTQQEDSAVYLCASSPIGLAGGSYEQYFGPGTRLTVT.